This note documents a single T cell receptor (beta chain) sequence. Its antigen is still unknown. A multiplex PCR was run with 60 Vbeta primers and 13 Jbeta primers. Method: immunoSEQ multiplex PCR; TCRdb's copy keeps in-frame clones and lacks some. The repertoire holds approximately 140,000 clones, with about 79% as singletons. This sample was included in a study of cytomegalovirus exposure and HLA in healthy donors. The germline gives CDR1 SNHLY, CDR2 FYNNEI. V gave up 4 bases and J gave up 3 bases, with 4 bases separating them. The CDR3 length is 11 residues. Findings of the study overall: The analysis excluded some indistinguishable V segments, including TRBV6-2 and TRBV6-3. Among TCR sequences, most were rare, though some public TCRs appeared in many donors. The listing of 150 to 200 TCR beta chains classed them as cytomegalovirus-associated.

The sequencing sample was made of PBMCs. The chain links TRBV2 to TRBJ2-7; no definite D call. The source is a man aged 40-49 years in good health and CMV-seropositive. The CDR3 DNA is TGTGCCAGCAGTGGACACTACGAGCAGTACTTC. This encodes CASSGHYEQYF.